The 30 T cell receptor beta chains given below trace back to one sample, sequenced in a study of early T cells in non-severe SARS-CoV-2 infection. TCRdb re-analysed the 5' RACE reads in MiXCR, keeping a single row per CDR3 protein. The sample shows about 110,000 distinct CDR3 sequences, 10% to 15% of them seen only once. The sample was whole blood, taken at baseline. The receptors were gathered from an adult who was a healthcare worker with PCR-confirmed SARS-CoV-2 infection or an uninfected control (not recorded which).

In its sample, this clonotype was seen many times. The chain employs TRBV28 and TRBJ2-1; D ambiguous. The CDR3 has 17 amino acids. Deletions cut 3 bases from V and 1 base from J, with 16 bases between. Germline CDR1 and CDR2: MDHEN and SYDVKM. The chain's CDR3 is CASSLRVGARSYNEQFF. CDR3 in DNA: TGTGCCAGCAGTTTGCGCGTCGGTGCCAGGTCCTACAATGAGCAGTTCTTC.

As DNA, the CDR3 is TGTGCCAGCAGTTACTCGAAAGTAGGGGACCATGAAAAACTGTTTTTT. Its translation is CASSYSKVGDHEKLFF. J is TRBJ1-4 and V is TRBV6-5; TRBD1 might be the D (5 bases). Trimming removed 0 bases at V and 6 bases at J, with 14 bases between. Germline loops: CDR1 MNHEY, CDR2 SVGAGI. The CDR3 extends over 16 amino acids.

J is TRBJ1-6 and V is TRBV6-1, with no clear D. Germline CDR1 is MNHNS and CDR2 is SASEGT. V gave up 8 bases and J gave up 0 bases, with 11 bases separating them. The CDR3 consists of 15 residues. The CDR3 loop reads CASSAGSSYNSPLHF. CDR3 sequence (DNA): TGTGCCAGCTCTGCGGGAAGCTCCTATAATTCACCCCTCCACTTT.

This clonotype has a handful of counts. The chain couples TRBV7-9 to TRBJ2-7, with a weak D call TRBD1 (5 bases). The CDR3 has 14 residues. Germline-derived CDR1 and CDR2 are SEHNR and FQNEAQ (reference sequence). V was clipped by 5 bases and J by 2 bases, with 13 bases between them. CDR3 sequence (DNA): TGTGCCAGCAGCCCACACAGGAGTCCCTACGAGCAGTACTTC. Its protein product is CASSPHRSPYEQYF.

This clonotype has more than one count but fewer than ten. The chain couples TRBV7-3 to TRBJ2-2; weak D call: TRBD2 (6 bases). CDR3 size: 15 residues. The V gene's germline CDR1 is SGHTA and CDR2 FQGTGA. V lost 1 base to trimming and J lost 5 bases, with 11 bases between them. The CDR3 DNA reads TGTGCCAGCAGCTTAAGCCCGGGAGCAACCGGGGAGCTGTTTTTT. Translation gives CASSLSPGATGELFF.

The sample holds a few counts of this clonotype. The chain recombines TRBV5-4 with TRBJ2-2; 11 bases line up with TRBD2. Germline-derived CDR1 and CDR2 are SGHNT and YYREEE (reference sequence). This CDR3 has 18 residues. Trimming at V came to 3 bases and at J to 0 bases, leaving 7 bases not matched to a gene. DNA for the CDR3: TGTGCCAGCAGCTGGCAACTAGCGGGAGATACGAACACCGGGGAGCTGTTTTTT. It codes for CASSWQLAGDTNTGELFF.

This clonotype showed up many times. The V gene is TRBV20-1, the J gene TRBJ2-3; D may be TRBD1 (5 bases). The ends were cut back, 6 bases at V and 1 base at J, with 14 bases in the middle. Germline V gene data show CDR1 as DFQATT and CDR2 as SNEGSKA (reference sequence). The CDR3 covers 14 residues. The CDR3 region is CSATKGLGTDTQYF. The CDR3 region has the DNA TGCAGTGCAACGAAGGGGTTGGGCACAGATACGCAGTATTTT.

This rearrangement joins TRBV20-1 to TRBJ1-5, with a possible D match to TRBD1 (5 bases). The CDR3 sequence is 13 residues long. The germline V gene has CDR1 DFQATT and CDR2 SNEGSKA (reference sequence). V was trimmed by 1 base and J by 5 bases, leaving 9 bases between them. The CDR3 region is CSARGQGDQPQHF. DNA of the CDR3: TGCAGTGCTAGAGGGCAGGGCGATCAGCCCCAGCATTTT.

This clonotype was recorded a few times. The chain links TRBV6-1 to TRBJ2-7, with a possible D match to TRBD1 (6 bases). The germline gives CDR1 MNHNS, CDR2 SASEGT. This CDR3 spans 12 amino acids. The V end was cut by 6 bases, the J end by 3 bases, with 9 bases between. This CDR3 reads CASSQQGYEQYF. The CDR3 DNA is TGTGCCAGCAGCCAACAGGGCTACGAGCAGTACTTC.

This clonotype was observed a handful of times. This chain links TRBV29-1 with TRBJ2-5; D is ambiguous. The V gene lost 2 bases and the J gene lost 2 bases, with 12 bases spanning the gap. The germline CDR1 and CDR2 sequences are SQVTM and ANQGSEA. The CDR3 runs to 14 residues. CDR3 in amino acids: CSVERETEQETQYF. The DNA of the CDR3 is TGCAGCGTTGAAAGAGAGACTGAGCAAGAGACCCAGTACTTC. The variable domain in full, with the rest retrieved from reference TRBV29-1 and TRBJ2-5, is SAVISQKPSRDICQRGTSLTIQCQVDSQVTMMFWYRQQPGQSLTLIATANQGSEATYESGFVIDKFPISRPNLTFSTLTVSNMSPEDSSIYLCSVERETEQETQYFGPGTRLLVL.

In its sample, this clonotype was seen a few times. The V and J genes are TRBV20-1 and TRBJ2-5; D is uncertain. CDR1 and CDR2 from the germline V gene are DFQATT and SNEGSKA (reference sequence). The CDR3 has 12 amino acids. Trimming pared 4 bases from V and 5 bases from J, leaving 11 bases between. The CDR3 coding sequence is TGCAGTGCTACGGACCGGACCGAGACCCAGTACTTC. Residues: CSATDRTETQYF.

This clonotype was counted only a few times. As DNA, the CDR3 is TGTGCCAGCAGCCTTCACAGGGCCTCCTACAATGAGCAGTTCTTC. As protein: CASSLHRASYNEQFF. The V gene is TRBV28, the J gene TRBJ2-1; possible D gene TRBD1, 6 bases. The ends were cut back, 6 bases at V and 0 bases at J, with 12 bases in the middle. The CDR3 contains 15 residues. The germline CDR1 and CDR2 sequences are MDHEN and SYDVKM.

This clonotype was found a few times. The chain has TRBV7-8 and TRBJ2-6, with D possibly called TRBD1 or TRBD2 (5 bases each). This CDR3 has 16 amino acids. Trimming took 4 bases from V and 0 from J, leaving 10 bases between them. Germline lookup yields CDR1 SGHVS and CDR2 FQNEAQ. CDR3 coding DNA: TGTGCCAGCAGCTCGGGACGGCTCTCTGGGGCCAACGTCCTGACTTTC. This sequence encodes CASSSGRLSGANVLTF.

The chain employs TRBV12-3 or TRBV12-4 and TRBJ2-1, with D uncertain. The CDR3 has 15 amino acids. V lost 3 bases, J lost 1 base, and 10 bases lay in between. This CDR3 is CASSFRRRSYNEQFF. The CDR3 DNA follows: TGTGCCAGCAGTTTCCGTCGCCGTTCCTACAATGAGCAGTTCTTC.

There are a few counts of this clonotype. The rearrangement uses TRBV10-3 and TRBJ2-1; D is perhaps TRBD1 (6 bases). CDR1 is ENHRY and CDR2 is SYGVKD in the germline V gene. The V end lost 7 bases, the J end lost 8 bases, and 12 bases lay between the germline ends. CDR3 length: 12 residues. The CDR3 spells CAIKAGVDEQFF. CDR3 sequence (DNA): TGTGCCATCAAGGCAGGGGTCGATGAGCAGTTCTTC.

The chain joins TRBV5-1 to TRBJ2-2; TRBD1 might be the D (6 bases). CDR1 is SGHRS, CDR2 YFSETQ, per germline. V lost 1 base and J lost 3, with 10 bases in between. The CDR3 runs 15 residues. Here the CDR3 reads CASSLLGAYTGELFF. The CDR3 region has the DNA TGCGCCAGCAGCTTGTTGGGGGCTTACACCGGGGAGCTGTTTTTT.

This chain joins TRBV7-3 and TRBJ2-6; D perhaps matches TRBD1 (5 bases). Trimming pared 5 bases from V and 7 bases from J, leaving 18 bases between. This CDR3 comprises 16 residues. Germline V gives CDR1 SGHTA, CDR2 FQGTGA. The CDR3 bases are TGTGCCAGCAGCCTCCGCCTTGGGGCAGGAGCCAACGTCCTGACTTTC. This translates into CASSLRLGAGANVLTF.

The chain has TRBV5-1 and TRBJ2-5; tentatively, D is TRBD1 or TRBD2 (5 bases each). Trimming took off 3 bases at V and 2 bases at J, with 8 bases between the two ends. CDR1 is SGHRS and CDR2 is YFSETQ in the germline V gene. This CDR3 is 13 amino acids long. Here the CDR3 reads CASSSGRQETQYF. CDR3 DNA sequence: TGCGCCAGCAGCTCGGGACGGCAAGAGACCCAGTACTTC.

This clonotype was seen repeatedly, ten times or more. This chain joins TRBV5-1 and TRBJ1-2; D gene uncertain. The CDR3 length is 14 residues. Germline assignment: CDR1 SGHRS and CDR2 YFSETQ. Trimming took 0 bases from V and 8 from J, leaving 14 bases between them. In nucleotides, the CDR3 is TGCGCCAGCAGCTTGGAGGTACCCCGCGGGGGCTACACCTTC. Its protein is CASSLEVPRGGYTF.

This clonotype was observed many times. The gene calls are TRBV4-2 and TRBJ1-4; D unresolved. The CDR3 runs to 18 residues. The V end lost 0 bases, the J end lost 5 bases, and 19 bases lay between the germline ends. Germline CDR1 is LGHNA and CDR2 is YNFKEQ. CDR3 residues: CASSQDSLRTGNNEKLFF. The CDR3 DNA reads TGTGCCAGCAGCCAAGATAGTTTAAGGACCGGGAACAATGAAAAACTGTTTTTT.

The chain uses TRBV11-3 and TRBJ2-7; D uncertain. CDR1 is SGHNT, CDR2 YENEEA, per germline. CDR3 length: 14 amino acids. The germline V and J ends were trimmed by 1 base and 5 bases, with 12 bases remaining between them. CDR3 amino acids: CASSLGAGFNEQYF. CDR3 sequence (DNA): TGTGCCAGCAGCTTAGGCGCAGGTTTCAACGAGCAGTACTTC.

This clonotype came up many times. The chain joins TRBV11-2 to TRBJ2-1, with unresolved D. The germline V and J ends were trimmed by 2 bases and 6 bases, with 2 bases remaining between them. The V gene's germline CDR1 is SGHAT and CDR2 FQNNGV. The CDR3 totals 11 residues. The CDR3 spells CASSLTNEQFF. Here the CDR3 DNA reads TGTGCCAGCAGCTTAACCAATGAGCAGTTCTTC.

A few counts support this clonotype. The chain recombines TRBV30 with TRBJ2-2; tentatively, D is TRBD2 (6 bases). The CDR3 spans 14 residues. The V gene lost 1 base and the J gene lost 5 bases, with 11 bases spanning the gap. Germline V gives CDR1 GTSNPN, CDR2 SVGIG (reference sequence). As DNA, the CDR3 is TGTGCCTGGAGTGGACTAGTGCCGACCGGGGAGCTGTTTTTT. Translation: CAWSGLVPTGELFF.

The rearrangement joins TRBV5-4 to TRBJ1-2, with D unclear. The ends were cut back, 0 bases at V and 1 base at J, with 7 bases in the middle. The CDR3 length is 14 residues. The germline gives CDR1 SGHNT, CDR2 YYREEE (reference sequence). DNA for the CDR3: TGTGCCAGCAGCTTGGATGGCTATAACTATGGCTACACCTTC. Translated: CASSLDGYNYGYTF. Looking up the rest from reference TRBV5-4 and TRBJ1-2 gives the full variable domain: ETGVTQSPTHLIKTRGQQVTLRCSSQSGHNTVSWYQQALGQGPQFIFQYYREEENGRGNFPPRFSGLQFPNYSSELNVNALELDDSALYLCASSLDGYNYGYTFGSGTRLTVV.

This chain joins TRBV3-1 and TRBJ1-3, with 7 positions matching TRBD1. V trimming: 1 base; J trimming: 0 bases; junction bases outside the gene matches: 6. Germline V gene lookup returns CDR1 LGHDT and CDR2 YNNKEL (reference sequence). CDR3 length: 17 residues. CDR3 sequence reads: CASSQADRLLSGNTIYF. CDR3 in DNA: TGTGCCAGCAGCCAAGCGGACAGGCTACTCTCTGGAAACACCATATATTTT.

This clonotype was seen a handful of times. The J gene is TRBJ2-2, the V gene TRBV5-1; 7 nucleotides agree with TRBD1. The CDR3 consists of 15 residues. The V and J ends lost 5 bases and 2 bases, in that order; junction bases with no gene match: 6. Germline CDR1 and CDR2: SGHRS and YFSETQ. The CDR3 is CASRLQGPNTGELFF. The DNA for the CDR3 is TGCGCCAGCAGGCTACAGGGGCCAAACACCGGGGAGCTGTTTTTT.

This clonotype was detected many times. This chain uses TRBV29-1 with TRBJ2-3; D is unresolved. CDR1 SQVTM and CDR2 ANQGSEA come from the germline V gene. Deletions cut 7 bases from V and 0 bases from J, with 11 bases between. CDR3 length: 13 residues. CDR3 DNA: TGCAGCGCCGTGACGGATAGCACAGATACGCAGTATTTT. It is translated as CSAVTDSTDTQYF.

As regards this clonotype: Just one base apart from a much larger clone, this may be a read error. The genes are TRBV4-2 and TRBJ1-2; 8 bases match TRBD1. After removal of 11 bases from V and 6 bases from J, the junction contained 11 bases not matched to a gene. The CDR3 loop spans 13 amino acids. Germline V gives CDR1 LGHNA, CDR2 YNFKEQ. CDR3 loop: CAGATGRGHGYTF. CDR3 coding DNA: TGTGCCGGCGCTACCGGCAGGGGGCATGGCTACACCTTC.

This clonotype was seen only a few times. The rearrangement joins TRBV12-3 or TRBV12-4 to TRBJ2-5; D unresolved. The CDR3 totals 13 residues. The V end lost 5 bases, the J end lost 4 bases, and 11 bases lay between the germline ends. CDR3 nucleotides: TGTGCCAGCAGTGGCGTAGGCCGAGAGACCCAGTACTTC. It is translated as CASSGVGRETQYF.

This clonotype was observed a few times. The rearrangement links TRBV2 to TRBJ2-7, with a tentative D call TRBD2 (7 bases). Deletions cut 8 bases from V and 2 bases from J, with 19 bases between. Germline loops: CDR1 SNHLY, CDR2 FYNNEI. The CDR3 extends over 15 amino acids. CDR3 region: CASPPAGGTPYEQYF. CDR3 DNA: TGTGCCAGCCCCCCCGCCGGGGGGACACCCTACGAGCAGTACTTC. The full variable domain, in which reference TRBV2 and TRBJ2-7 provide the parts outside the CDR3, is EPEVTQTPSHQVTQMGQEVILRCVPISNHLYFYWYRQILGQKVEFLVSFYNNEISEKSEIFDDQFSVERPDGSNFTLKIRSTKLEDSAMYFCASPPAGGTPYEQYFGPGTRLTVT.